One sample yielded the 22 T cell receptor beta chains listed below, sequenced in a study of CXCR3-negative and CXCR3-positive naive CD8 T cells. Study-level findings and limits: TRB CDR3 hydrophobicity was greater in CXCR3-positive naive cells than in CXCR3-negative naive cells.

The TRB libraries of cDNA were built by UMI-labeled 5' RACE. Following a re-call of the 5' RACE reads, TCRdb has one entry per CDR3 protein and lacks DNA. The sample features 55,000 to 65,000 distinct CDR3 sequences, with 0.5% to 0.55% in its top ten. Their target antigens are unknown. Sequencing was done on a sample of naive CXCR3+ CD8+ T cells from blood. Regarding subset: CD45RO-CCR7+CD27+CD95- naive CD8+ T cells expressing CXCR3 (TNR3+). These TCRs come from a human donor in good health. Some clones in this sample may be carry-over from other donors' samples.

This chain uses TRBV6-5 with TRBJ1-5; without DNA, the TCRdb call of TRBD1 cannot be checked. Germline V CDR1 and CDR2: MNHEY, SVGAGI. The CDR3 sequence is 17 residues long. The CDR3 sequence is CASSHYPDRGGDQPQHF.

J is TRBJ1-5 and V is TRBV20-1; the TCRdb call, TRBD1, lacks DNA for checking. CDR1 is DFQATT and CDR2 is SNEGSKA in the germline V gene (reference sequence). This CDR3 comprises 12 residues. CDR3 region: CSAIGANQPQHF.

The rearrangement joins TRBV6-5 to TRBJ2-1; the TRBD1 assignment by TCRdb is unverifiable without DNA. Germline V lookup: CDR1 MNHEY, CDR2 SVGAGI. The CDR3 runs to 14 residues. Here the CDR3 reads CASRTGTGHNEQFF.

The chain recombines TRBV12-3 or TRBV12-4 with TRBJ2-2; absent DNA, TCRdb's TRBD1 call cannot be checked. The CDR3 is made up of 16 amino acids. The CDR3 loop is CASSSSGTLNTGELFF.

The genes are TRBV10-1 and TRBJ2-3; the TRBD1 assignment by TCRdb is unverifiable without DNA. Looked up from germline, CDR1 is WNHNN and CDR2 is SYGVQD (reference sequence). The CDR3 is made up of 15 amino acids. Here the CDR3 reads CASSESSLSTDTQYF.

The chain is built from TRBV7-6 and TRBJ2-7. CDR3 length: 13 amino acids. Germline V gives CDR1 SGHVS, CDR2 FNYEAQ. This CDR3 reads CASSLEERYEQYF.

V is TRBV6-2 or TRBV6-3 and J is TRBJ2-1; there is no DNA to check the TCRdb D call of TRBD2. CDR3 length: 14 amino acids. Per the germline V gene, CDR1 is MNHEY and CDR2 is SVGEGT. The CDR3: CASSPTSRLDEQFF.

The rearrangement joins TRBV4-3 to TRBJ2-1; TCRdb returns TRBD1, unconfirmable since there is no DNA. The CDR3 is 16 residues long. Germline V lookup: CDR1 LGHNA, CDR2 YSLEER. The chain's CDR3 is CASSLGQGFSYNEQFF.

V gene TRBV7-6 combines with J gene TRBJ1-3; TCRdb returns TRBD1, unconfirmable since there is no DNA. From germline, CDR1 is SGHVS and CDR2 FNYEAQ. The CDR3 has 13 residues. This chain's CDR3 is CASSRASGNTIYF.

The chain recombines TRBV5-6 with TRBJ2-7; TCRdb's assignment of TRBD1 cannot be checked, as there is no DNA. Germline V gives CDR1 SGHDT, CDR2 YYEEEE. This CDR3 spans 15 amino acids. CDR3 loop: CASSFRGQQPYEQYF.

The chain links TRBV6-2 or TRBV6-3 to TRBJ2-3; no DNA is available, so the TRBD1 call from TCRdb remains unchecked. Germline CDR1 and CDR2: MNHEY and SVGEGT. This CDR3 region has 14 residues. The CDR3 region is CASSYGTGADTQYF.

This chain links TRBV14 with TRBJ1-2. Looked up from germline, CDR1 is SGHDN and CDR2 is FVKESK. The CDR3 totals 15 residues. The CDR3 sequence: CASSQDMTGRTDYTF.

V usage is TRBV6-1 and J usage is TRBJ1-1. The CDR3 loop spans 13 amino acids. The germline CDR1 and CDR2 sequences are MNHNS and SASEGT. The CDR3 loop is CASSVGENTEAFF.

The V and J genes are TRBV7-2 and TRBJ2-5; TCRdb selects TRBD1, and the lack of DNA leaves this call unchecked. Looked up from germline, CDR1 is SGHTA and CDR2 is FQGNSA. The CDR3 contains 17 residues. CDR3 amino acids: CASSSRPGEILQETQYF.

This chain connects TRBV29-1 to TRBJ1-1; as DNA is missing, the TRBD1 call by TCRdb cannot be tested. CDR3 length: 14 residues. Germline CDR1 SQVTM, CDR2 ANQGSEA. CDR3 sequence: CSVENDRDITEAFF.

The V gene is TRBV6-6, the J gene TRBJ1-4. Germline CDR1 MNHNY, CDR2 SVGAGI (reference sequence). The CDR3 is 14 residues long. CDR3 in amino acids: CASSGDATNEKLFF.

The V and J genes are TRBV7-2 and TRBJ2-7; TCRdb returns TRBD1, unconfirmable since there is no DNA. This CDR3 comprises 13 residues. The V gene's germline CDR1 is SGHTA and CDR2 FQGNSA. CDR3 sequence: CASSLRGNYEQYF.

V gene TRBV12-3 or TRBV12-4 combines with J gene TRBJ2-7; lacking DNA, the TRBD1 call made by TCRdb goes unchecked. The CDR3 is made up of 15 amino acids. The CDR3 is CATPGGGLVAYEQYF.

The genes are TRBV20-1 and TRBJ1-2; the TCRdb call, TRBD1, lacks DNA for checking. This CDR3 has 14 residues. Germline V CDR1 and CDR2: DFQATT, SNEGSKA (reference sequence). CDR3 sequence reads: CSARVRGFDYGYTF.

The chain recombines TRBV4-3 with TRBJ1-1. Germline-derived CDR1 and CDR2 are LGHNA and YSLEER. The length of the CDR3 is 15 residues. CDR3 sequence reads: CASSQGSVTATEAFF.

CDR3 loop: CAISDPTSGGYNEQFF. The rearrangement links TRBV10-3 to TRBJ2-1; TCRdb indicates TRBD2, and absent DNA this call remains unverified. The CDR3 contains 16 residues. The germline gives CDR1 ENHRY, CDR2 SYGVKD.

The CDR3 sequence: CASSDRWTGGKTQYF. V is TRBV11-2 and J is TRBJ2-5; the D gene TCRdb calls, TRBD1, cannot be checked with no DNA. The CDR3 is made up of 15 amino acids. Germline V lookup: CDR1 SGHAT, CDR2 FQNNGV.